Below are 12 T cell receptor beta chains sequenced from a single sample in a study of follicular helper T cells after annual influenza vaccination. The table came from immunoSEQ multiplex PCR; TCRdb's copy has only in-frame clones and leaves some out. The sample consists of roughly 5,000 clones, roughly 83% of them appearing once. As for time point: 2015-2016 season, 7 days after influenza vaccination. The material sequenced was CXCR5+ CD38- circulating T follicular helper cells from blood, taken 7 days after influenza vaccination. This sample's subset: circulating Tfh, non-naive CD4+CXCR5+PD-1+ (ICOS+CD38+ or ICOS-CD38-). Receptors originate from an adult who received the influenza vaccine.

V and J are TRBV4-2 and TRBJ1-2; TRBD1 matches 8 bases. The CDR3 length is 15 residues. The germline gives CDR1 LGHNA, CDR2 YNFKEQ. Unmatched junction bases numbered 12, after V lost 4 bases and J lost 8 bases. The CDR3 sequence: CASSPTLGQGGGYTF. As DNA, the CDR3 is TGTGCCAGCAGCCCCACCCTCGGACAGGGAGGAGGCTACACCTTC.

The CDR3 spells CAFGGSGGYNEQFF. In DNA form, the CDR3 reads TGTGCCTTCGGAGGTAGCGGGGGGTACAATGAGCAGTTCTTC. J is TRBJ2-1 and V is TRBV10-3; TRBD2 matches at 10 bases. This CDR3 has 14 amino acids. Germline lookup yields CDR1 ENHRY and CDR2 SYGVKD. V trimming: 11 bases; J trimming: 4 bases; junction bases outside the gene matches: 8.

The V gene is TRBV14, the J gene TRBJ2-7; unclear D gene. The CDR3 totals 15 residues. V lost 4 bases and J lost 5, with 18 bases in between. CDR1 is SGHDN, CDR2 FVKESK, per germline. CDR3 sequence reads: CASSRATGRSHEQYF. The CDR3 coding sequence is TGTGCCAGCAGCCGCGCCACCGGGCGCAGCCACGAGCAGTACTTC.

The chain is built from TRBV29-1 and TRBJ1-3; D not resolved. Germline V CDR1 and CDR2: SQVTM, ANQGSEA. The CDR3 spans 15 residues. Trimming shortened V by 0 bases and J by 0 bases, and 9 bases separated the two germline ends. The CDR3 DNA reads as TGCAGCGTTGAAGATCGAACGGACTCTGGAAACACCATATATTTT. Residues: CSVEDRTDSGNTIYF.

The chain is built from TRBV19 and TRBJ1-5, with 8 bases fitting TRBD1. The J segment lost 3 bases and the V segment lost 4 bases, leaving 8 bases of the junction unmatched. Germline V gene sequence: CDR1 LNHDA, CDR2 SQIVND (reference sequence). This CDR3 is 16 amino acids long. The CDR3 sequence: CASSTWGTGVNQPQHF. Here the CDR3 DNA reads TGTGCCAGTAGTACTTGGGGGACAGGTGTCAATCAGCCCCAGCATTTT. Complete variable domain (other parts from reference TRBV19 and TRBJ1-5): DGGITQSPKYLFRKEGQNVTLSCEQNLNHDAMYWYRQDPGQGLRLIYYSQIVNDFQKGDIAEGYSVSREKKESFPLTVTSAQKNPTAFYLCASSTWGTGVNQPQHFGDGTRLSIL.

V and J are TRBV7-2 and TRBJ2-5; no firm D call. The V end lost 5 bases, the J end lost 1 base, and 8 bases lay between the germline ends. Germline values: CDR1 SGHTA, CDR2 FQGNSA. This CDR3 spans 13 amino acids. CDR3 coding DNA: TGTGCCAGCAGCCAAGAGCCCCAAGAGACCCAGTACTTC. Protein: CASSQEPQETQYF.

The chain employs TRBV2 and TRBJ2-1, with D unclear. V lost 6 bases to trimming and J lost 0 bases, with 15 bases between them. The CDR3 length is 16 residues. The V gene's germline CDR1 is SNHLY and CDR2 FYNNEI. The DNA of the CDR3 is TGTGCCAGCAGCCGACCTGCTTTGAGCTCCTACAATGAGCAGTTCTTC. Its translation: CASSRPALSSYNEQFF.

The chain couples TRBV7-2 to TRBJ2-7; tentatively, D is TRBD2 (5 bases). Germline-derived CDR1 and CDR2 are SGHTA and FQGNSA. The CDR3 contains 15 residues. Trimming left V 5 bases short and J 6 bases short, with 20 bases between. CDR3 region: CASSPNGREGLEQYF. In nucleotides, the CDR3 is TGTGCCAGCAGCCCCAACGGAAGGGAAGGACTCGAGCAGTACTTC.

This clone appeared a single time. Other DNA sequences from this sample encode an identical CDR3 as well. The chain has TRBV30 and TRBJ2-3; D tentatively reads TRBD1 or TRBD2 (6 bases each). The CDR3 runs 14 residues. Per germline, CDR1 GTSNPN and CDR2 SVGIG (reference sequence). With 0 bases removed from V and 4 bases from J, the gap between germline ends came to 11 bases. In nucleotides, the CDR3 is TGTGCCTGGAGTGTAGGGGGGTCGGCAGATACGCAGTATTTT. Protein: CAWSVGGSADTQYF.

V usage is TRBV19 and J usage is TRBJ1-1; D is possibly TRBD1 (6 bases). CDR3 size: 15 residues. Germline V gene lookup returns CDR1 LNHDA and CDR2 SQIVND (reference sequence). The V and J ends lost 7 bases and 1 base respectively, with 16 bases between them. The CDR3 reads CASKGGKSGNTEAFF. CDR3 in DNA: TGTGCCAGTAAGGGGGGGAAGTCGGGGAACACTGAAGCTTTCTTT.

V is TRBV6-5 and J is TRBJ2-7; 10 bases fit TRBD2. Germline V CDR1 and CDR2: MNHEY, SVGAGI. J lost 2 bases, V lost 0 bases, and 4 bases had no gene match. The CDR3 runs 16 residues. CDR3: CASSYSGSGGAYEQYF. CDR3 DNA: TGTGCCAGCAGTTACTCGGGCAGCGGGGGGGCCTACGAGCAGTACTTC.

The V gene is TRBV4-3, the J gene TRBJ2-3; D ambiguous. Trimming took off 3 bases at V and 7 bases at J, with 11 bases between the two ends. Germline CDR1 and CDR2: LGHNA and YSLEER. The CDR3 has 13 amino acids. The CDR3 loop reads CASSQSPGNTQYF. The CDR3 DNA reads as TGCGCCAGCAGCCAGTCGCCCGGAAATACGCAGTATTTT.